This T cell receptor beta chain was recorded in a study of control samples from healthy donors and cancer patients. The repertoire was sequenced with immunoSEQ multiplex PCR; TCRdb's copy has only in-frame clones and lacks some. The data hold around 150,000 clones, with nearly 96% observed a single time. The CDR3 runs 13 residues. The V and J ends lost 0 bases and 6 bases, in that order; junction bases with no gene match: 0. Germline V gene lookup returns CDR1 SGDLS and CDR2 YYNGEE. This clone has more than one count but fewer than ten. The chain is built from TRBV9 and TRBJ2-1; the match to TRBD2 covers 7 bases. Sequencing input: blood. The sequence came from a woman younger than 45 in good health. The CDR3: CASSVASGNEQFF. DNA of the CDR3: TGTGCCAGCAGCGTAGCTAGCGGCAATGAGCAGTTCTTC.